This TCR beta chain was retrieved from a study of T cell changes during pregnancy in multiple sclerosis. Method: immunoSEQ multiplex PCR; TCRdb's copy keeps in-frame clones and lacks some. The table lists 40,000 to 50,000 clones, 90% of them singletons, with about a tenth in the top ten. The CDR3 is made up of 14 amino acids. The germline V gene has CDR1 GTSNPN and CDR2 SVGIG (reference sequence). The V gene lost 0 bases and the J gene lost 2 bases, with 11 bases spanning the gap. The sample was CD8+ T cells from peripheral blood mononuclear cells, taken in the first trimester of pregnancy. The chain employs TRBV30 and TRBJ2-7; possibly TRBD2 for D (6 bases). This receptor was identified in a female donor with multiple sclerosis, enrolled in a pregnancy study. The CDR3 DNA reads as TGTGCCTGGAGTGTACTAGCACATACCTACGAGCAGTACTTC. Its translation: CAWSVLAHTYEQYF.